This is a list of T cell receptor beta chains from one sample in a study of blood T cell repertoires in COVID-19. TCRdb's table, derived via immunoSEQ multiplex PCR, lists solely in-frame clones and lacks some. The sample includes roughly 78,000 clones, roughly 80% of them seen just once. The sequencing input was peripheral blood. The source is a woman older than 75 with acute or convalescent COVID-19. Each CDR3 is given with its conserved first and last residue. The D gene is left open where the match is weak. Rows may omit the clone size; those that give it use once, few, many or a size class.

v_call,j_call,d_call,clone_size,cdr3_nt,cdr3_aa
TRBV11-2,TRBJ2-1,.,.,TGTGCCAGCAGCTTAGATCCGATCGGGAGTACCTCCTACAATGAGCAGTTCTTC,CASSLDPIGSTSYNEQFF
TRBV19,TRBJ1-2,TRBD1,.,TGTGCCAGTACCCGGACAGGGGGGAGCTATGGCTACACCTTC,CASTRTGGSYGYTF
TRBV3-1/TRBV3-2,TRBJ2-1,TRBD2,.,TGTGCCAGCAGCCGCGGGGGTCAACCCGCCAATGAGCAGTTCTTC,CASSRGGQPANEQFF
TRBV20-1,TRBJ1-5,.,.,TGCAGTGCTAGTAGACAGGAGAGCAATCAGCCCCAGCATTTT,CSASRQESNQPQHF
TRBV27,TRBJ2-3,.,.,TGTGCCAGCAGTTTCCGACAGCCAAGCACAGATACGCAGTATTTT,CASSFRQPSTDTQYF
TRBV18,TRBJ2-1,TRBD2,.,TGTGCCAGCTCAGCACGGACTAGCGGGAGCTACAATGAGCAGTTCTTC,CASSARTSGSYNEQFF
TRBV7-2,TRBJ1-1,TRBD1,.,TGTGCCAGCAGCTTAGCGACAGGGGTAAACACTGAAGCTTTCTTT,CASSLATGVNTEAFF
TRBV2,TRBJ2-1,TRBD2,.,TGTGCCAGCAGTGAAGGCGGGGGGGACAATGAGCAGTTCTTC,CASSEGGGDNEQFF
TRBV7-8,TRBJ1-1,TRBD1,.,TGTGCCAGCAGCTCGGCGACAGGGACTGAAGCTTTCTTT,CASSSATGTEAFF
TRBV9,TRBJ2-2,.,.,TGTGCCAGCAGCGTAGCGGGGGTTAACACCGGGGAGCTGTTTTTT,CASSVAGVNTGELFF
TRBV6-5,TRBJ2-1,TRBD2,once,TGTGCCAGCGTTGAACTAGCGGGAGTGTTATCTGAGCAGTTCTTC,CASVELAGVLSEQFF
TRBV6-1,TRBJ1-1,.,once,TGTGCCAGCAGTGAATTTAGTATATCGTTGAACACTGAAGCTTTCTTT,CASSEFSISLNTEAFF
TRBV11-3,TRBJ2-7,TRBD2,.,TGTGCCAGCAGCTTAGATGGTAGCGGGATCTACGAGCAGTACTTC,CASSLDGSGIYEQYF
TRBV18,TRBJ2-7,TRBD1,.,TGTGCCAGCGCCTCGACAGGGTCCTGGGACGAGCAGTACTTC,CASASTGSWDEQYF
TRBV7-2,TRBJ1-2,.,.,TGTGCCAGCAGCTTAGACTGGGCGTCCCCCTATGGCTACACCTTC,CASSLDWASPYGYTF
TRBV30,TRBJ1-2,.,.,TGTGCCTGGAGTGACAGCCTTGGCTATGGCTACACCTTC,CAWSDSLGYGYTF
TRBV27,TRBJ1-6,TRBD1,few,TGTGCCAGCGGACAGGGGTCCTATAATTCACCCCTCCACTTT,CASGQGSYNSPLHF
TRBV7-9,TRBJ1-6,TRBD1,once,TGTGCCACCCATCCGGGACAGGGAGGATCACCCCTCCACTTT,CATHPGQGGSPLHF
TRBV2,TRBJ2-2,.,.,TGTGCCAGCAGTGAAGCGCTTGGCGGCACCGGGGAGCTGTTTTTT,CASSEALGGTGELFF
TRBV6-5,TRBJ1-5,.,.,TGTGCCAGCACCCTAGCGGCGTATAGCAATCAGCCCCAGCATTTT,CASTLAAYSNQPQHF
TRBV7-2,TRBJ1-1,.,.,TGTGCCAGCAGGTCAACTTGGAACACTGAAGCTTTCTTT,CASRSTWNTEAFF
TRBV18,TRBJ1-1,.,.,TGTGCCAGCTCACCCGGACAGAACACTGAAGCTTTCTTT,CASSPGQNTEAFF
TRBV2,TRBJ1-2,TRBD1,.,TGTGCCAGCAGGAGGGACAGGGGTGAAGGCTACACCTTC,CASRRDRGEGYTF
TRBV5-1,TRBJ2-5,.,.,TGCGCCAGCAGCTTGGGCGCGGGGCAAGAGACCCAGTACTTC,CASSLGAGQETQYF
TRBV6-6,TRBJ2-7,.,.,TGTGCCAGCAGTAGACTGGGGGGAGGCACCCAGTACGAGCAGTACTTC,CASSRLGGGTQYEQYF
TRBV7-8,TRBJ1-5,.,once,TGTGCCAGCAGCTCCGTCCTTCTCCCCGATCAGCCCCAGCATTTT,CASSSVLLPDQPQHF
TRBV11-3,TRBJ2-5,TRBD2,.,TGTGCCAGCAGGAGACTAGCGGGAGGGCAAGAGACCCAGTACTTC,CASRRLAGGQETQYF
TRBV7-2,TRBJ2-2,TRBD1,.,TGTGCCAGCAGCACCCGGGACAGGGTAGTAAAGTGGACCGGGGAGCTGTTTTTT,CASSTRDRVVKWTGELFF
TRBV5-1,TRBJ2-5,.,.,TGCGCCAGCAGCTTCCCCGAGGCGAAGACCCAGTACTTC,CASSFPEAKTQYF
TRBV6-5,TRBJ1-4,.,.,TGTGCCAGCAAACCGGGAGGGGCAGGCGAAAAACTGTTTTTT,CASKPGGAGEKLFF
TRBV29-1,TRBJ2-3,TRBD2,.,TGCAGCGTTCCTCGGACTAGCGGGGCACGCACAGATACGCAGTATTTT,CSVPRTSGARTDTQYF
TRBV3-1/TRBV3-2,TRBJ1-2,.,few,TGTGCCAGCAGCCAAGTCGCGGGGTTTGACGGTGGCTACACCTTC,CASSQVAGFDGGYTF
TRBV30,TRBJ2-2,.,.,TGTGCCTGGAGTGTACTGCTAAGCGGGGAGCTGTTTTTT,CAWSVLLSGELFF
TRBV12-5,TRBJ2-1,TRBD2,.,TGTGCTAGTGCCCTAGCGGGAGGGCCGCGCGATGAGCAGTTCTTC,CASALAGGPRDEQFF
TRBV12-3/TRBV12-4,TRBJ1-1,.,.,TGTGCCAGCAGTTTAGGGCAGAACACTGAAGCTTTCTTT,CASSLGQNTEAFF
TRBV5-6,TRBJ2-7,.,.,TGTGCCAGCAGCTTCGAGGGTATAAACTCCTACGAGCAGTACTTC,CASSFEGINSYEQYF